This T cell receptor beta chain was profiled in a study of technical replicates of blood from a handful of donors. The CDR3 runs 13 residues. V shed 5 bases and J 3 bases; nucleotides not matched to a gene: 5. From germline, CDR1 is SQVTM and CDR2 ANQGSEA. TCRdb's copy holds only in-frame clones and misses some; the assay was immunoSEQ multiplex PCR. The table shows 45,000 to 60,000 clones, with roughly nine tenths occurring only once. The TCR originated in a human donor in good health. Some clones in this sample may be carry-over from other donors' samples. V is TRBV29-1 and J is TRBJ2-3; 7 bases fit TRBD1. The sample was PBMCs. The CDR3, as DNA: TGCAGCGTTCACAGGGGCTTAACAGATACGCAGTATTTT. Protein sequence: CSVHRGLTDTQYF.